This is a list of T cell receptor beta chains from one sample in a study of cytomegalovirus exposure and HLA in healthy donors. Data came from immunoSEQ multiplex PCR; TCRdb stores just in-frame clones and leaves some out. The sample includes over 150,000 clones, 85% of them seen just once. Sequenced material: PBMCs. The origin of the receptors is a boy between 2 and 10 years old in good health and CMV-seronegative. Each CDR3 is given with its conserved first and last residue. A D gene is named only where the DNA matches it firmly. Some rows mark clone size as missing; the rest say once, few, many or name a class of expanded clone.

d_call j_call v_call clone_size cdr3_aa cdr3_nt
TRBD1 TRBJ1-2 TRBV29-1 - CSVAGTVENYGYTF TGCAGCGTTGCCGGGACAGTAGAGAACTATGGCTACACCTTC
TRBD2 TRBJ2-1 TRBV2 - CASKASGGYNEQFF TGTGCCAGCAAGGCTAGCGGGGGGTACAATGAGCAGTTCTTC
TRBD2 TRBJ2-2 TRBV12-5 - CASGLDLKAGEHNTGELFF TGTGCTAGTGGTTTGGATTTAAAAGCGGGGGAACATAACACCGGGGAGCTGTTTTTT
- TRBJ1-6 TRBV21-1 - CASSPEGRGTTLHF TGTGCCAGCAGCCCGGAGGGAAGAGGGACTACGCTCCACTTT
- TRBJ2-7 TRBV5-1 - CASSLGGRILLLHEQYF TGCGCCAGCAGCTTGGGGGGCAGGATCCTCCTCCTCCACGAGCAGTACTTC
- TRBJ2-3 TRBV6-6 once CASSYVREVDTQYF TGTGCCAGCAGTTACGTTCGGGAAGTAGATACGCAGTATTTT
- TRBJ1-4 TRBV10-2 - CASSRRGGEKLFF TGCGCCAGCAGTCGGAGGGGCGGTGAAAAACTGTTTTTT
- TRBJ2-5 TRBV29-1 once CSVELVPRRPQYF TGCAGCGTTGAATTGGTCCCCCGGAGGCCCCAGTACTTC
- TRBJ1-1 TRBV18 - CASSPVTGDLNTEAFF TGTGCCAGCTCACCCGTCACGGGGGACCTCAACACTGAAGCTTTCTTT
- TRBJ2-7 TRBV20-1 - CSAPGVGEQYF TGCAGTGCTCCAGGGGTGGGCGAGCAGTACTTC
TRBD2 TRBJ2-1 TRBV28 - CATRSGSYNEQFF TGTGCCACCCGGAGCGGGAGCTACAATGAGCAGTTCTTC
- TRBJ2-3 TRBV7-2 - CASIRDAPGLTDTQYF TGTGCCAGCATCCGGGACGCTCCGGGACTCACAGATACGCAGTATTTT
- TRBJ1-4 TRBV6-1 - CASSYRAEGEKLFF TGTGCCAGCAGCTACAGGGCGGAAGGGGAAAAACTGTTTTTT
- TRBJ2-7 TRBV6-1 - CASSQTASQPYEQYF TGTGCCAGCAGCCAGACAGCGAGCCAACCTTACGAGCAGTACTTC
TRBD1 TRBJ2-3 TRBV5-1 - CASSFGTGVADTQYF TGCGCCAGCAGCTTCGGGACAGGGGTTGCGGATACGCAGTATTTT
- TRBJ1-4 TRBV15 - CATSRDRTNEKLFF TGTGCCACCAGCAGAGACAGGACTAATGAAAAACTGTTTTTT
- TRBJ2-4 TRBV28 - CASSSITGSPYF TGTGCCAGCAGTTCCATTACAGGGTCCCCGTACTTC
TRBD2 TRBJ2-1 TRBV19 - CASSIRGGGAVNEQFF TGTGCCAGTAGTATCCGGGGCGGGGGGGCCGTCAATGAGCAGTTCTTC
- TRBJ2-4 TRBV11-2 - CASRTAGKAKNIQYF TGTGCCAGCAGGACGGCGGGGAAGGCCAAAAACATTCAGTACTTC
- TRBJ1-5 TRBV7-8 - CASSSGYTQPQHF TGTGCCAGCAGCTCAGGGTACACTCAGCCCCAGCATTTT
- TRBJ1-1 TRBV30 - CAWSAGMNTEAFF TGTGCCTGGAGTGCCGGGATGAACACTGAAGCTTTCTTT
TRBD1 TRBJ1-5 TRBV19 - CASSRDRVANNQPQHF TGTGCCAGTAGTAGGGACAGGGTAGCCAACAATCAGCCCCAGCATTTT
- TRBJ2-3 TRBV9 once CASSVGFSGPAADTQYF TGTGCCAGCAGCGTAGGATTTAGTGGGCCAGCGGCAGATACGCAGTATTTT
- TRBJ1-1 TRBV5-4 - CASSSPGGRHEAFF TGTGCCAGCAGCTCCCCGGGGGGCCGCCATGAAGCTTTCTTT
TRBD2 TRBJ2-1 TRBV28 once CASRGSGGYNEQFF TGTGCCAGCAGAGGTAGCGGGGGCTACAATGAGCAGTTCTTC
- TRBJ1-5 TRBV18 - CASSESGGINQPQHF TGTGCCAGCTCAGAGAGTGGAGGGATCAATCAGCCCCAGCATTTT
- TRBJ1-1 TRBV6-6 - CASSLAVERPNTEAFF TGTGCCAGCAGTTTGGCGGTGGAGCGACCGAACACTGAAGCTTTCTTT
TRBD1 TRBJ2-1 TRBV5-1 - CASSILTGTGDNEQFF TGCGCCAGCAGCATATTGACCGGGACAGGGGACAATGAGCAGTTCTTC
TRBD1 TRBJ1-1 TRBV5-1 few CASGGQGGTEAFF TGCGCCAGCGGGGGACAGGGAGGGACTGAAGCTTTCTTT
TRBD1 TRBJ1-2 TRBV6-1 - CASTEPGQEANYGYTF TGTGCCAGCACTGAACCGGGACAGGAGGCTAACTATGGCTACACCTTC
- TRBJ2-3 TRBV7-9 - CASSILPGLSTDTQYF TGTGCCAGCAGCATACTACCGGGACTGAGCACAGATACGCAGTATTTT
- TRBJ1-3 TRBV5-1 - CASRLTGSSGNTIYF TGCGCCAGCAGGTTGACGGGGAGCTCTGGAAACACCATATATTTT
TRBD2 TRBJ2-1 TRBV4-1 once CASSQGGAGGSSGEQFF TGCGCCAGCAGCCAAGGTGGGGCGGGGGGCTCTTCGGGGGAGCAGTTCTTC
- TRBJ1-2 TRBV5-1 - CASKQGPTSNYGYTF TGCGCCAGCAAGCAGGGGCCTACTTCAAACTATGGCTACACCTTC
TRBD1 TRBJ1-4 TRBV6-1 - CASSFTGATNEKLFF TGTGCCAGCAGTTTCACAGGGGCAACTAATGAAAAACTGTTTTTT
- TRBJ1-5 TRBV7-9 - CSSSLGGVNQPQHF TGTTCCAGCAGCTTGGGGGGAGTCAATCAGCCCCAGCATTTT
- TRBJ1-1 TRBV2 - CASSQNTEAFF TGTGCCAGCAGTCAGAACACTGAAGCTTTCTTT
TRBD2 TRBJ2-7 TRBV14 - CASSQILGLAGVEQYF TGTGCCAGCAGCCAGATTTTGGGACTAGCGGGAGTCGAGCAGTACTTC
TRBD1 TRBJ2-5 TRBV11-2 - CASSRGQGETQYF TGTGCCAGCAGTAGAGGACAGGGAGAGACCCAGTACTTC
TRBD1 TRBJ1-1 TRBV30 - CAWSEGQAAYTEAFF TGTGCCTGGAGTGAGGGACAGGCGGCCTACACTGAAGCTTTCTTT
TRBD1 TRBJ2-1 TRBV27 - CASSTTGGNEQFF TGTGCCAGCAGTACCACAGGGGGGAATGAGCAGTTCTTC
TRBD1 TRBJ1-1 TRBV25-1 - CASRARGRMGDSEAFF TGTGCCAGCAGGGCACGGGGGCGAATGGGGGACAGTGAAGCTTTCTTT
TRBD1 TRBJ1-2 TRBV10-3 - CAISEGTGLYGYTF TGTGCCATCAGTGAAGGGACAGGGCTCTATGGCTACACCTTC
TRBD2 TRBJ2-7 TRBV5-1 - CASSTTSGIYEQYF TGCGCCAGCAGCACCACTAGCGGCATCTACGAGCAGTACTTC
TRBD1 TRBJ1-6 TRBV15 - CATSTLLDRVNSPLHF TGTGCCACCAGCACACTATTGGACAGGGTTAATTCACCCCTCCACTTT
TRBD1 TRBJ1-5 TRBV19 - CASSFPTGGVGGNQPQHF TGTGCCAGTAGTTTTCCGACAGGGGGAGTTGGCGGCAATCAGCCCCAGCATTTT
TRBD1 TRBJ2-2 TRBV5-4 - CASSLDFGQDLTGELFF TGTGCCAGCAGCTTGGATTTCGGACAGGACCTCACCGGGGAGCTGTTTTTT
- TRBJ1-4 TRBV6-5 - CASSYYRATNEKLFF TGTGCCAGCAGTTACTACAGAGCAACTAATGAAAAACTGTTTTTT
- TRBJ1-5 TRBV18 - CASSPTRNQPQHF TGTGCCAGCTCACCGACTCGGAATCAGCCCCAGCATTTT
- TRBJ2-3 TRBV28 - CASSSGGITQYF TGTGCCAGCAGTTCCGGGGGAATAACGCAGTATTTT